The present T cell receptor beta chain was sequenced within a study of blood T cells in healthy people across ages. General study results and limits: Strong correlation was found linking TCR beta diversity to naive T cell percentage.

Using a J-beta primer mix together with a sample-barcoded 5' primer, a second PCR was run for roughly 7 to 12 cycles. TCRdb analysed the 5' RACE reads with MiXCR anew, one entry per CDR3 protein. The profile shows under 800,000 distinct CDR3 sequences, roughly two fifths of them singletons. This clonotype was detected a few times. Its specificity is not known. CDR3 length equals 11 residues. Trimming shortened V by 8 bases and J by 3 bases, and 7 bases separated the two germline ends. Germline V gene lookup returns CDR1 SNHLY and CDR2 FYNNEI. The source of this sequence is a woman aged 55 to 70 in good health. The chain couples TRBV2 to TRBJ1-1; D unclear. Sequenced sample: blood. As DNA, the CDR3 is TGTGCCAGCGGGGTGGACACTGAAGCTTTCTTT. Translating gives CASGVDTEAFF.